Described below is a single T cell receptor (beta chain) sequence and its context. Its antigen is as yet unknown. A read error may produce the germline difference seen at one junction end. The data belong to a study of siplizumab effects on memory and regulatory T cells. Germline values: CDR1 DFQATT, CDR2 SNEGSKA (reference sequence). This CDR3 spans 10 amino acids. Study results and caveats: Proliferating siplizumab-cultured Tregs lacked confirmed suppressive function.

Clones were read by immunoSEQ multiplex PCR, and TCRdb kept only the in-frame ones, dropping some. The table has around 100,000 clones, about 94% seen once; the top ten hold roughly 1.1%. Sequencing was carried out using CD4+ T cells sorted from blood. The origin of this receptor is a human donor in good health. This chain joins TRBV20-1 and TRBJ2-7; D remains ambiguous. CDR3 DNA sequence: TGCAGTGCCAGAGAGTTCGAGCAGTACTTC. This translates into CSAREFEQYF.